These 19 T cell receptor beta chains were all obtained from the same sample, sequenced in a study of T cell repertoires in aging, cancer and after chemotherapy. Multiplex touch-down PCR with TRB-A/B primers amplified rearranged V-D-J TRB sequences. In TCRdb, the multiplex PCR reads were re-called with MiXCR into one record per CDR3 protein. Altogether about 1,300 distinct CDR3 sequences are present, roughly 15% being singletons, with the ten largest covering roughly a sixth. Peripheral blood genomic DNA, not sorted cells or RNA, was the template. Sequenced sample: blood. Every receptor here comes from a human donor with a solid tumor.

The CDR3 DNA reads as TGTGCCAGCAGCCTCGGGACGGGGGGATTAAACATTCAGTACTTC. Amino acids: CASSLGTGGLNIQYF. The chain employs TRBV14 and TRBJ2-4, with 7 bases matching TRBD2. The J segment lost 6 bases and the V segment lost 4 bases, leaving 9 bases of the junction unmatched. In germline, CDR1 is SGHDN, CDR2 FVKESK. The CDR3 totals 15 residues.

This clonotype is medium-sized in the sample. This chain uses TRBV7-9 with TRBJ1-1; D gene ambiguous. Trimming stripped 1 base from V and 7 bases from J, with 4 bases between. This CDR3 has 11 amino acids. The germline CDR1 and CDR2 sequences are SEHNR and FQNEAQ (reference sequence). The chain's CDR3 is CASSLEGEAFF. The CDR3 DNA is TGTGCCAGCAGCTTAGAGGGTGAAGCTTTCTTT. The variable domain in full, with the rest retrieved from reference TRBV7-9 and TRBJ1-1, is DTGVSQNPRHKITKRGQNVTFRCDPISEHNRLYWYRQTLGQGPEFLTYFQNEAQLEKSRLLSDRFSAERPKGSFSTLEIQRTEQGDSAMYLCASSLEGEAFFGQGTRLTVV.

This clonotype was counted a few times. This chain connects TRBV20-1 to TRBJ1-6; D call uncertain. V lost 1 base and J lost 7, with 11 bases in between. This CDR3 comprises 14 residues. Germline-derived CDR1 and CDR2 are DFQATT and SNEGSKA (reference sequence). CDR3 sequence reads: CSARAGRFNSPLHF. DNA of the CDR3: TGCAGTGCTAGAGCCGGCAGGTTCAATTCACCCCTCCACTTT.

This clonotype was counted only a few times. The rearrangement joins TRBV6-1 to TRBJ2-5; TRBD2 matches at 11 bases. Germline-derived CDR1 and CDR2 are MNHNS and SASEGT. V lost 4 bases and J lost 0; bases outside the gene matches: 16. This CDR3 has 20 amino acids. This CDR3 reads CASSGGPSGGPDRYQETQYF. CDR3 sequence (DNA): TGTGCCAGCAGTGGGGGGCCTAGCGGGGGGCCCGACAGGTACCAAGAGACCCAGTACTTC.

The J gene is TRBJ2-1, the V gene TRBV20-1, with 7 nucleotides matching TRBD1. Germline CDR1 is DFQATT and CDR2 is SNEGSKA (reference sequence). The CDR3 covers 14 residues. V was pared by 5 bases and J by 7 bases, with 11 bases of the junction left unmatched. In DNA, the CDR3 is TGCAGTGCTTTAGACAGGGTTTATTTGAATGAGCAGTTCTTC. Amino acid sequence: CSALDRVYLNEQFF.

In regard to this clonotype: Since a much larger clone is just one base distant, this may be a read error. The rearrangement joins TRBV30 to TRBJ2-7; 7 nucleotides match TRBD2. The CDR3 extends over 11 amino acids. Germline V lookup: CDR1 GTSNPN, CDR2 SVGIG (reference sequence). The DNA of the CDR3 is TGTGCCTTGAGTGGACTAGACGAGCAGTACTTC. It yields the protein CALSGLDEQYF.

J is TRBJ2-1 and V is TRBV11-2; D is uncertain. Germline V gene data show CDR1 as SGHAT and CDR2 as FQNNGV. The V end was cut by 5 bases, the J end by 10 bases, with 12 bases between. This CDR3 contains 12 residues. CDR3 DNA: TGTGCCAGCAGCAGCTACCCCGGGGAGCAGTTCTTC. This translates into CASSSYPGEQFF.

The V gene is TRBV19, the J gene TRBJ2-3; D unclear. CDR1 and CDR2 (germline): LNHDA, SQIVND (reference sequence). Deletions cut 2 bases from V and 1 base from J, with 7 bases between. This CDR3 is 14 amino acids long. DNA for the CDR3: TGTGCCAGTAGTATATCAAGTGGCACAGATACGCAGTATTTT. Protein: CASSISSGTDTQYF.

V is TRBV5-6 and J is TRBJ2-5, with a tentative D call TRBD2 (5 bases). The length of the CDR3 is 17 residues. V was shortened by 5 bases and J by 5 bases, with 25 bases between the two germline ends. Germline loops: CDR1 SGHDT, CDR2 YYEEEE. CDR3 amino acids: CASSNVEGVLFLETQYF. The CDR3 DNA reads as TGTGCCAGCAGTAACGTCGAGGGTGTTCTTTTTTTGGAGACCCAGTACTTC. The full variable domain, its missing parts supplied by reference TRBV5-6 and TRBJ2-5, is DAGVTQSPTHLIKTRGQQVTLRCSPKSGHDTVSWYQQALGQGPQFIFQYYEEEERQRGNFPDRFSGHQFPNYSSELNVNALLLGDSALYLCASSNVEGVLFLETQYFGPGTRLLVL.

The chain employs TRBV20-1 and TRBJ2-3; maybe TRBD1 (7 bases). Trimming left V 5 bases short and J 1 base short, with 19 bases between. Germline V lookup: CDR1 DFQATT, CDR2 SNEGSKA (reference sequence). The CDR3 contains 16 residues. The CDR3 reads CSARLRGEAGTDTQYF. The CDR3 DNA reads as TGCAGTGCTCGACTCAGGGGGGAAGCGGGCACAGATACGCAGTATTTT.

This clonotype is large in the sample. The rearrangement links TRBV7-9 to TRBJ1-6, with TRBD1 matching over 8 bases. There are 16 residues in the CDR3. Germline V CDR1 and CDR2: SEHNR, FQNEAQ (reference sequence). Germline trimming cut 5 bases from V and 3 bases from J; bases unmatched to any gene: 6. CDR3 amino acids: CASSPDRAIYNSPLHF. CDR3 in DNA: TGTGCCAGCAGCCCGGACAGGGCGATCTATAATTCACCCCTCCACTTT.

This clonotype was counted only a few times. This sequence joins TRBV20-1 and TRBJ1-1; D remains unclear. CDR1 is DFQATT, CDR2 SNEGSKA, per germline (reference sequence). Trimming left V 5 bases short and J 0 bases short, with 10 bases between. This CDR3 contains 13 residues. For the CDR3, the DNA is TGCAGTGCTGGGGAACAGCTGAACACTGAAGCTTTCTTT. The encoded protein is CSAGEQLNTEAFF.

The rearrangement joins TRBV4-1 to TRBJ1-6; D is ambiguous. This CDR3 has 13 residues. The V end was cut by 6 bases, the J end by 4 bases, with 7 bases between. Germline CDR1 MGHRA, CDR2 YSYEKL. Here the CDR3 reads CASREEYNSPLHF. In DNA form, the CDR3 reads TGCGCCAGCAGGGAGGAGTATAATTCACCCCTCCACTTT.

This clonotype is deemed large. V is TRBV11-3 and J is TRBJ1-6, with TRBD1 as a possible D gene (5 bases). Per the germline V gene, CDR1 is SGHNT and CDR2 is YENEEA. The length of the CDR3 is 16 residues. V gave up 5 bases and J gave up 2 bases, with 13 bases separating them. The CDR3 sequence is CASSPKGNAYNSPLHF. Here the CDR3 DNA reads TGTGCCAGCAGCCCGAAGGGGAACGCCTATAATTCACCCCTCCACTTT.

In this sample, this clonotype turned up a few times. This rearrangement joins TRBV20-1 to TRBJ2-1; D remains unclear. Trimming stripped 0 bases from V and 8 bases from J, with 17 bases between. The CDR3 spans 15 residues. Germline V gene data show CDR1 as DFQATT and CDR2 as SNEGSKA (reference sequence). The CDR3 loop is CSARDQIPASDEQFF. CDR3 coding DNA: TGCAGTGCTAGAGATCAAATCCCCGCCTCCGATGAGCAGTTCTTC.

The chain combines TRBV11-3 with TRBJ1-1, with TRBD1 identical over 7 bases. The CDR3 length is 13 residues. Trimming removed 5 bases from V and 8 bases from J; junction bases left unmatched: 8. Germline V gene sequence: CDR1 SGHNT, CDR2 YENEEA. CDR3 DNA sequence: TGTGCCAGCAGCCCTACAGGGGACGGAGAAGCTTTCTTT. Translation gives CASSPTGDGEAFF.

In its sample, this clonotype is medium-sized. This chain connects TRBV27 to TRBJ1-1; D not resolved. The germline V gene encodes CDR1 MNHEY and CDR2 SMNVEV (reference sequence). There are 11 residues in the CDR3. The ends were cut back, 3 bases at V and 6 bases at J, with 5 bases in the middle. CDR3: CASSLPPEAFF. CDR3 in DNA: TGTGCCAGCAGTTTGCCACCTGAAGCTTTCTTT.

This clonotype is large within its sample. The chain has TRBV29-1 and TRBJ1-5; D possibly corresponds to TRBD1 (5 bases). CDR3 size: 13 residues. V was trimmed by 4 bases and J by 2 bases, leaving 9 bases between them. Germline V CDR1 and CDR2: SQVTM, ANQGSEA. The CDR3 coding sequence is TGCAGCGTTGCGGGGGGAGGCAATCAGCCCCAGCATTTT. Protein product: CSVAGGGNQPQHF.

This clonotype has a handful of counts. The V call is TRBV5-1, the J call TRBJ1-2; D ambiguous. Per germline, CDR1 SGHRS and CDR2 YFSETQ. This CDR3 has 14 residues. V was trimmed by 0 bases and J by 4 bases, leaving 10 bases between them. CDR3 in DNA: TGCGCCAGCAGCTTGGTGAAGGGCGGCTATGGCTACACCTTC. Its protein is CASSLVKGGYGYTF.